These 23 T cell receptor beta chains originate from one sample sequenced in a study of T cell repertoires in cytomegalovirus infection. TCRdb recomputed calls from the reads with MiXCR, one row per CDR3 protein. The sample yields 680,000 or so distinct CDR3 sequences, about 40% seen once. The specimen was PBMCs. The receptors come from a human donor in good health (CMV status not recorded). Some clones in this sample may be carry-over from other donors' samples.

This chain uses TRBV7-2 with TRBJ1-5; possibly TRBD1 for D (6 bases). The CDR3 contains 16 residues. Per the germline V gene, CDR1 is SGHTA and CDR2 is FQGNSA. V shed 6 bases and J shed 6 bases, with 21 bases lying between them. The CDR3 sequence is CASRQTGGGFSQPQHF. The DNA for the CDR3 is TGTGCCAGCAGGCAGACAGGCGGGGGGTTCAGTCAGCCCCAGCATTTT.

V is TRBV12-3 or TRBV12-4 and J is TRBJ2-7; weak D call: TRBD2 (6 bases). CDR3 length: 16 residues. V shed 6 bases and J shed 10 bases, with 28 bases lying between them. CDR3 sequence: CASSFMGGLVGSSQYF. The CDR3 DNA is TGTGCCAGCAGCTTTATGGGGGGACTCGTGGGGTCCTCACAGTACTTC.

The chain is built from TRBV5-1 and TRBJ2-3; 10 nucleotides line up with TRBD2. Per germline, CDR1 SGHRS and CDR2 YFSETQ. The ends lost 3 bases at V and 1 base at J; junction bases unmatched: 11. The CDR3 is made up of 18 amino acids. The CDR3 is CASSSGGFGTSGTDTQYF. Written as DNA, the CDR3 is TGCGCCAGCAGCTCCGGAGGTTTCGGGACTAGCGGCACAGATACGCAGTATTTT.

The V gene is TRBV29-1, the J gene TRBJ2-1, with 8 bases identical to TRBD2. This CDR3 is 12 amino acids long. The ends lost 3 bases at V and 10 bases at J; junction bases unmatched: 5. Per the germline V gene, CDR1 is SQVTM and CDR2 is ANQGSEA. This chain's CDR3 is CSVESAGDEQFF. The CDR3 DNA is TGCAGCGTTGAGTCAGCGGGAGACGAGCAGTTCTTC.

Comment on this clonotype: One base away lies a much larger clone, so this may be a sequencing read error. This chain uses TRBV19 with TRBJ1-1; tentative D call: TRBD1 (5 bases). Germline-derived CDR1 and CDR2 are LNHDA and SQIVND (reference sequence). V lost 5 bases and J 3 bases, leaving 16 bases between the germline ends. The CDR3 is 15 amino acids. CDR3 amino acids: CASSPTVDRDTEAFF. Here the CDR3 DNA reads TGTGCCAGTAGTCCAACGGTCGACAGAGACACTGAAGCTTTCTTT.

The rearrangement uses TRBV11-1 and TRBJ2-7, with TRBD2 matching 7 bases. Germline CDR1 and CDR2: SGHAT and FQDESV (reference sequence). The CDR3 sequence is 15 residues long. With 4 bases clipped from V and 5 bases from J, the junction kept 11 bases outside the gene matches. DNA of the CDR3: TGTGCCAGCAGCTCCGCCAGCGGGGTGTGGAACGAGCAGTACTTC. It translates to CASSSASGVWNEQYF.

The chain uses TRBV4-1 and TRBJ1-1; a possible D gene is TRBD1 (5 bases). Germline CDR1 MGHRA, CDR2 YSYEKL. The CDR3 consists of 15 residues. The ends were cut back, 5 bases at V and 0 bases at J, with 13 bases in the middle. CDR3 in amino acids: CASSDDSLMNTEAFF. DNA of the CDR3: TGCGCCAGCAGCGATGACAGTCTGATGAACACTGAAGCTTTCTTT.

The chain combines TRBV10-3 with TRBJ2-7, with TRBD1 matching over 7 bases. This CDR3 has 12 amino acids. V was clipped by 4 bases and J by 3 bases; unmatched bases: 0. Germline assignment: CDR1 ENHRY and CDR2 SYGVKD. The chain's CDR3 is CAISGDSYEQYF. CDR3 bases: TGTGCCATCAGTGGGGACAGCTACGAGCAGTACTTC.

The chain couples TRBV5-1 to TRBJ2-4; weak D call: TRBD1 (6 bases). Germline CDR1 is SGHRS and CDR2 is YFSETQ. The V and J ends lost 2 bases and 5 bases respectively, with 14 bases between them. This CDR3 spans 15 amino acids. CDR3 amino acids: CASSLLDSNENIQYF. The CDR3 DNA sequence: TGCGCCAGCAGCTTATTGGACAGTAACGAAAACATTCAGTACTTC. Full variable domain (missing parts from reference TRBV5-1 and TRBJ2-4): KAGVTQTPRYLIKTRGQQVTLSCSPISGHRSVSWYQQTPGQGLQFLFEYFSETQRNKGNFPGRFSGRQFSNSRSEMNVSTLELGDSALYLCASSLLDSNENIQYFGAGTRLSVL.

The V gene is TRBV6-2 or TRBV6-3, the J gene TRBJ2-2; maybe TRBD2 (5 bases). Germline V lookup: CDR1 MNHEY, CDR2 SVGEGT. The CDR3 runs to 13 residues. Deletions cut 8 bases from V and 5 bases from J, with 12 bases between. CDR3 amino acids: CASGRRLTGELFF. The CDR3 DNA reads as TGTGCCAGCGGGAGAAGGTTGACCGGGGAGCTGTTTTTT.

This clonotype was seen a few times. The V and J genes are TRBV6-5 and TRBJ1-1, with D unclear. The CDR3 contains 13 residues. Germline V gene lookup returns CDR1 MNHEY and CDR2 SVGAGI. V lost 3 bases to trimming and J lost 5 bases, with 10 bases between them. The CDR3 protein is CASSYGLGTEAFF. The DNA of the CDR3 is TGTGCCAGCAGTTATGGGTTAGGAACTGAAGCTTTCTTT.

CDR3 protein: CASQGQKTPRYGYTF. The CDR3 nucleotides are TGTGCCAGCCAGGGTCAGAAGACGCCTCGATATGGCTACACCTTC. The chain couples TRBV19 to TRBJ1-2, with a tentative D call TRBD1 (5 bases). V gave up 9 bases and J gave up 5 bases, with 22 bases separating them. Per the germline V gene, CDR1 is LNHDA and CDR2 is SQIVND (reference sequence). The CDR3 runs 15 residues.

This clonotype was counted only a few times. The chain has TRBV5-1 and TRBJ1-1, with D perhaps TRBD1 (5 bases). Germline V lookup: CDR1 SGHRS, CDR2 YFSETQ. The ends were cut back, 6 bases at V and 0 bases at J, with 18 bases in the middle. The length of the CDR3 is 16 residues. In DNA, the CDR3 is TGCGCCAGCAATGCCTTTACGGGACGGATGAACACTGAAGCTTTCTTT. Its translation: CASNAFTGRMNTEAFF.

The rearrangement joins TRBV3-1 to TRBJ1-1, with D unresolved. The V gene's germline CDR1 is LGHDT and CDR2 YNNKEL (reference sequence). This CDR3 is 15 amino acids long. Trimming cost V 0 bases and J 11 bases, with 19 bases left between them. DNA for the CDR3: TGTGCCAGCAGCCAAGATACTCCTGGGCGAGGGAGGGCTTTCTTT. It encodes CASSQDTPGRGRAFF.

The chain recombines TRBV7-9 with TRBJ1-1, with D perhaps TRBD1 (6 bases). Per germline, CDR1 SEHNR and CDR2 FQNEAQ (reference sequence). Trimming cost V 5 bases and J 1 base, with 14 bases left between them. The length of the CDR3 is 15 residues. This CDR3 is CASSQGTYWNTEAFF. The DNA of the CDR3 is TGTGCCAGCAGCCAGGGGACGTATTGGAACACTGAAGCTTTCTTT.

Of note for this clonotype: The conserved final phenylalanine or tryptophan is absent from the CDR3, which likely points to a read error. The chain is built from TRBV7-6 and TRBJ2-7; possibly TRBD2 for D (7 bases). The CDR3 contains 12 residues. Trimming pared 7 bases from V and 6 bases from J, leaving 13 bases between. Germline CDR1 SGHVS, CDR2 FNYEAQ. CDR3 nucleotide sequence: TGTGCCAGCAACCGAGGGGGGGCCGAGCAGTACTTA. It encodes CASNRGGAEQYL.

This chain links TRBV7-9 with TRBJ2-5, with TRBD1 matching over 9 bases. This CDR3 comprises 17 residues. Per germline, CDR1 SEHNR and CDR2 FQNEAQ (reference sequence). The V gene end was trimmed by 0 bases and the J gene end by 0 bases; junction bases not matched to a gene: 5. CDR3 sequence reads: CASSLAPGTGYQETQYF. CDR3 bases: TGTGCCAGCAGCTTAGCCCCCGGGACAGGGTACCAAGAGACCCAGTACTTC.

The CDR3 region has the DNA TGTGCCAGCAGCCATCACAACCGGGACATGCAGGTTTACGAGCAGTACTTC. It encodes CASSHHNRDMQVYEQYF. The genes are TRBV7-8 and TRBJ2-7; D perhaps matches TRBD1 (6 bases). The V gene lost 5 bases and the J gene lost 4 bases, with 24 bases spanning the gap. The CDR3 covers 17 residues. Germline CDR1 is SGHVS and CDR2 is FQNEAQ.

V and J are TRBV5-5 and TRBJ2-2; D perhaps matches TRBD2 (6 bases). Germline V CDR1 and CDR2: SGHKS, YYEKEE (reference sequence). The CDR3 runs to 16 residues. V lost 4 bases to trimming and J lost 2 bases, with 15 bases between them. CDR3 sequence (DNA): TGTGCCAGCAGCCCATCTTACGGGGGAAACACCGGGGAGCTGTTTTTT. The encoded protein is CASSPSYGGNTGELFF.

This clonotype was seen only once. The V gene is TRBV2, the J gene TRBJ1-1; D remains ambiguous. Germline V gives CDR1 SNHLY, CDR2 FYNNEI. V was shortened by 0 bases and J by 7 bases, with 15 bases between the two germline ends. The CDR3 covers 15 residues. CDR3 sequence: CASSEARSSGGEAFF. The DNA of the CDR3 is TGTGCCAGCAGTGAAGCGAGGTCTTCCGGCGGTGAAGCTTTCTTT.

This clonotype has a handful of counts. The chain is built from TRBV12-3 or TRBV12-4 and TRBJ2-5, with D possibly being TRBD1 (6 bases). The CDR3 extends over 19 amino acids. V lost 4 bases, J lost 2 bases, and 26 bases lay in between. CDR3 sequence: CASSWVLWGEGGEQETQYF. CDR3 DNA sequence: TGTGCCAGCAGTTGGGTGCTCTGGGGAGAAGGGGGAGAACAAGAGACCCAGTACTTC.

In this sample, this clonotype turned up a few times. The chain joins TRBV2 to TRBJ2-2; 15 nucleotides line up with TRBD2. J lost 3 bases, V lost 8 bases, and 10 bases had no gene match. Germline-derived CDR1 and CDR2 are SNHLY and FYNNEI. This CDR3 has 18 amino acids. CDR3 loop: CASRHGTSGRSYTGELFF. The CDR3 DNA follows: TGTGCCAGCCGACATGGGACTAGCGGGAGGTCCTACACCGGGGAGCTGTTTTTT.

Comments on this clonotype: With a much larger clone just one base away, this may be a read error. The CDR3 DNA sequence: TGTGCCAGCAGTTCCCTTGGGACAGGGGGACGCTATGGCTACAACTTC. As protein: CASSSLGTGGRYGYNF. J is TRBJ1-2 and V is TRBV27; 11 positions agree with TRBD1. Germline CDR1 reads MNHEY; CDR2 reads SMNVEV (reference sequence). The CDR3 consists of 16 residues.